A selection of T cell receptor beta chains follows, all from one sample in a study of blood T cell repertoires in COVID-19. Clones were sequenced by immunoSEQ multiplex PCR, and TCRdb holds only the in-frame ones, with some missing. The sample includes 95,000 to 150,000 clones, roughly three quarters of them seen just once. The sample comprised peripheral blood. The receptor source for this set is a man between 35 and 55 years old with active or convalescent COVID-19. CDR3s include the opening cysteine and the closing phenylalanine or tryptophan. The order of the fields is D gene, V gene, J gene, clone size, CDR3 protein, CDR3 DNA. The D gene is left open where the match is weak. Only some rows state a clone size, as once, few, many or a class for expanded clones.

d_gene: NA
v_gene: TRBV11-2
j_gene: TRBJ1-2
abundance: NA
CDR3aa: CASSLGLSNYGYTF
CDR3nt: TGTGCCAGCAGCTTAGGACTTTCTAACTATGGCTACACCTTC

d_gene: NA
v_gene: TRBV25-1
j_gene: TRBJ1-6
abundance: NA
CDR3aa: CASSAGARNSPLHF
CDR3nt: TGTGCCAGCAGTGCAGGGGCGCGGAATTCACCCCTCCACTTT

d_gene: TRBD1
v_gene: TRBV7-9
j_gene: TRBJ1-1
abundance: NA
CDR3aa: CASRDRMNTEAFF
CDR3nt: TGTGCCAGCAGGGACAGGATGAACACTGAAGCTTTCTTT

d_gene: TRBD1
v_gene: TRBV28
j_gene: TRBJ2-7
abundance: NA
CDR3aa: CASSSRQGARVREQYF
CDR3nt: TGTGCCAGCAGTTCTCGACAGGGGGCGAGGGTGAGGGAGCAGTACTTC

d_gene: NA
v_gene: TRBV28
j_gene: TRBJ2-7
abundance: once
CDR3aa: CASSWESEQYF
CDR3nt: TGTGCCAGCAGTTGGGAGTCCGAGCAGTACTTC

d_gene: NA
v_gene: TRBV30
j_gene: TRBJ2-6
abundance: NA
CDR3aa: CAWSVGGAGANVLTF
CDR3nt: TGTGCCTGGAGTGTAGGAGGGGCTGGGGCCAACGTCCTGACTTTC

d_gene: TRBD1
v_gene: TRBV24-1
j_gene: TRBJ1-1
abundance: NA
CDR3aa: CATSGTGMNTEAFF
CDR3nt: TGTGCCACCTCCGGGACAGGGATGAACACTGAAGCTTTCTTT

d_gene: NA
v_gene: TRBV6-2/TRBV6-3
j_gene: TRBJ2-1
abundance: once
CDR3aa: CASSSPQGGRDEQFF
CDR3nt: TGTGCCAGCAGTTCCCCCCAAGGGGGGAGGGATGAGCAGTTCTTC

d_gene: TRBD1
v_gene: TRBV28
j_gene: TRBJ1-2
abundance: NA
CDR3aa: CASSLGSGGADGYTF
CDR3nt: TGTGCCAGCAGTTTAGGGTCAGGGGGCGCGGATGGCTACACCTTC

d_gene: TRBD1
v_gene: TRBV11-3
j_gene: TRBJ2-7
abundance: NA
CDR3aa: CASSSNRGGETEQYF
CDR3nt: TGTGCCAGCAGCTCAAACAGGGGTGGAGAAACCGAGCAGTACTTC

d_gene: TRBD1
v_gene: TRBV5-1
j_gene: TRBJ2-2
abundance: NA
CDR3aa: CASSSGQGATGELFF
CDR3nt: TGCGCCAGCAGCAGTGGACAGGGGGCCACCGGGGAGCTGTTTTTT

d_gene: NA
v_gene: TRBV15
j_gene: TRBJ2-5
abundance: NA
CDR3aa: CATSEGGGETQYF
CDR3nt: TGTGCCACCAGCGAGGGAGGCGGGGAGACCCAGTACTTC

d_gene: NA
v_gene: TRBV6-5
j_gene: TRBJ1-2
abundance: NA
CDR3aa: CASSFKGYGYTF
CDR3nt: TGTGCCAGCAGTTTTAAGGGGTATGGCTACACCTTC

d_gene: TRBD2
v_gene: TRBV10-2
j_gene: TRBJ2-2
abundance: NA
CDR3aa: CASSERLAGGETGELFF
CDR3nt: TGCGCCAGCAGTGAGCGACTAGCGGGAGGGGAGACCGGGGAGCTGTTTTTT

d_gene: NA
v_gene: TRBV27
j_gene: TRBJ2-5
abundance: NA
CDR3aa: CASRLGTASGETQYF
CDR3nt: TGTGCCAGCCGGTTAGGGACTGCCTCAGGGGAGACCCAGTACTTC

d_gene: NA
v_gene: TRBV30
j_gene: TRBJ1-1
abundance: few
CDR3aa: CAFRDWDMNTEAFF
CDR3nt: TGTGCCTTCCGGGACTGGGATATGAACACTGAAGCTTTCTTT

d_gene: NA
v_gene: TRBV11-3
j_gene: TRBJ1-3
abundance: NA
CDR3aa: CASSLAGPGNTIYF
CDR3nt: TGTGCCAGCAGCTTAGCAGGGCCTGGAAACACCATATATTTT

d_gene: NA
v_gene: TRBV19
j_gene: TRBJ1-5
abundance: NA
CDR3aa: CASSKRTNQPQHF
CDR3nt: TGTGCCAGTAGTAAGCGGACGAATCAGCCCCAGCATTTT

d_gene: TRBD1
v_gene: TRBV7-2
j_gene: TRBJ1-6
abundance: NA
CDR3aa: CASSWGDRVGNSPLHF
CDR3nt: TGTGCCAGCAGCTGGGGCGACAGGGTTGGAAATTCACCCCTCCACTTT

d_gene: TRBD2
v_gene: TRBV9
j_gene: TRBJ2-1
abundance: NA
CDR3aa: CASSVAVAGGETYNEQFF
CDR3nt: TGTGCCAGCAGCGTAGCGGTAGCGGGAGGCGAAACCTACAATGAGCAGTTCTTC

d_gene: TRBD2
v_gene: TRBV5-1
j_gene: TRBJ2-1
abundance: NA
CDR3aa: CASSRIAGGEYNEQFF
CDR3nt: TGCGCCAGCAGCAGAATAGCGGGAGGAGAGTACAATGAGCAGTTCTTC

d_gene: TRBD1
v_gene: TRBV27
j_gene: TRBJ1-4
abundance: NA
CDR3aa: CASSLWGTDEKLFF
CDR3nt: TGTGCCAGCAGTTTATGGGGGACAGATGAAAAACTGTTTTTT

d_gene: NA
v_gene: TRBV21-1
j_gene: TRBJ1-2
abundance: NA
CDR3aa: CASSNWLSGDYGYTF
CDR3nt: TGTGCCAGCAGCAATTGGTTGAGCGGTGACTATGGCTACACCTTC

d_gene: TRBD1
v_gene: TRBV28
j_gene: TRBJ1-5
abundance: NA
CDR3aa: CASKSEGGDRQPQHF
CDR3nt: TGTGCCAGCAAGAGTGAAGGGGGCGATAGGCAGCCCCAGCATTTT

d_gene: NA
v_gene: TRBV19
j_gene: TRBJ2-1
abundance: NA
CDR3aa: CASKRGSYNEQFF
CDR3nt: TGTGCCAGTAAACGGGGTAGTTACAATGAGCAGTTCTTC

d_gene: TRBD2
v_gene: TRBV12-5
j_gene: TRBJ2-1
abundance: NA
CDR3aa: CASGQYPRREYPEQFF
CDR3nt: TGTGCTAGTGGTCAATACCCCAGGCGGGAGTACCCTGAGCAGTTCTTC

d_gene: TRBD1
v_gene: TRBV14
j_gene: TRBJ2-1
abundance: NA
CDR3aa: CASSHADRGPYNEQFF
CDR3nt: TGTGCCAGCAGCCACGCCGACAGGGGTCCCTACAATGAGCAGTTCTTC

d_gene: TRBD1
v_gene: TRBV29-1
j_gene: TRBJ2-6
abundance: NA
CDR3aa: CSVVGQGVSGANVLTF
CDR3nt: TGCAGCGTTGTCGGACAGGGTGTGTCCGGGGCCAACGTCCTGACTTTC

d_gene: NA
v_gene: TRBV18
j_gene: TRBJ1-1
abundance: NA
CDR3aa: CASKTGTEGTEAFF
CDR3nt: TGTGCCAGCAAAACAGGGACCGAGGGCACTGAAGCTTTCTTT

d_gene: TRBD2
v_gene: TRBV28
j_gene: TRBJ2-3
abundance: once
CDR3aa: CASSLSASGRSTDTQYF
CDR3nt: TGTGCCAGCAGTTTATCGGCTAGCGGGAGAAGTACAGATACGCAGTATTTT

d_gene: TRBD2
v_gene: TRBV2
j_gene: TRBJ2-1
abundance: NA
CDR3aa: CATSVLASGSKNEQFF
CDR3nt: TGTGCCACCTCCGTCTTGGCGAGCGGGAGTAAGAATGAGCAGTTCTTC

d_gene: NA
v_gene: TRBV2
j_gene: TRBJ1-1
abundance: NA
CDR3aa: CASSEVGVNTEAFF
CDR3nt: TGTGCCAGCAGTGAGGTAGGGGTGAACACTGAAGCTTTCTTT

d_gene: TRBD1
v_gene: TRBV7-9
j_gene: TRBJ2-7
abundance: few
CDR3aa: CASSFSQGAHEQYF
CDR3nt: TGTGCCAGCAGCTTTTCACAGGGGGCCCACGAGCAGTACTTC

d_gene: NA
v_gene: TRBV5-4
j_gene: TRBJ2-3
abundance: NA
CDR3aa: CASSLGSGNADTQYF
CDR3nt: TGTGCCAGCAGCTTGGGTTCAGGGAATGCAGATACGCAGTATTTT

d_gene: NA
v_gene: TRBV28
j_gene: TRBJ2-5
abundance: NA
CDR3aa: CASKWQIQETQYF
CDR3nt: TGTGCCAGCAAGTGGCAGATCCAAGAGACCCAGTACTTC

d_gene: TRBD1
v_gene: TRBV6-5
j_gene: TRBJ2-7
abundance: NA
CDR3aa: CASSPRDRGNEQYF
CDR3nt: TGTGCCAGCAGTCCCCGGGACAGGGGGAACGAGCAGTACTTC

d_gene: NA
v_gene: TRBV14
j_gene: TRBJ2-2
abundance: NA
CDR3aa: CASSQTPGSRTGELFF
CDR3nt: TGTGCCAGCAGCCAAACCCCGGGGTCGAGGACCGGGGAGCTGTTTTTT

d_gene: TRBD2
v_gene: TRBV30
j_gene: TRBJ2-1
abundance: once
CDR3aa: CAWCSLADYNEQFF
CDR3nt: TGTGCCTGGTGCTCACTAGCGGATTACAATGAGCAGTTCTTC

d_gene: TRBD1
v_gene: TRBV13
j_gene: TRBJ1-4
abundance: once
CDR3aa: CASSSGTGRKLFF
CDR3nt: TGTGCCAGCAGCTCGGGGACAGGGAGAAAACTGTTTTTT

d_gene: TRBD2
v_gene: TRBV15
j_gene: TRBJ2-5
abundance: NA
CDR3aa: CATSPHAQGLAGEKTQYF
CDR3nt: TGTGCCACCAGCCCGCACGCACAGGGACTAGCGGGTGAAAAGACCCAGTACTTC

d_gene: TRBD2
v_gene: TRBV7-2
j_gene: TRBJ2-7
abundance: NA
CDR3aa: CASSLDIRGLAGGEQYF
CDR3nt: TGTGCCAGCAGCTTAGATATCAGAGGACTAGCGGGGGGCGAGCAGTACTTC

d_gene: TRBD1
v_gene: TRBV9
j_gene: TRBJ1-2
abundance: NA
CDR3aa: CASSATGQGFDGYTF
CDR3nt: TGTGCCAGCAGCGCCACGGGACAGGGCTTTGATGGCTACACCTTC

d_gene: NA
v_gene: TRBV28
j_gene: TRBJ1-5
abundance: NA
CDR3aa: CASTLGGRNQPQHF
CDR3nt: TGTGCCAGCACCCTCGGGGGGCGCAATCAGCCCCAGCATTTT

d_gene: TRBD2
v_gene: TRBV28
j_gene: TRBJ2-2
abundance: NA
CDR3aa: CASSTGLAGVGGELFF
CDR3nt: TGTGCCAGCAGTACGGGACTAGCGGGAGTCGGCGGGGAGCTGTTTTTT